This entry describes one TCR beta chain. As originally analysed: Quantification of nucleated cells was approximated via reference gene primer amplification. TCRdb's table, derived via immunoSEQ multiplex PCR, lists solely in-frame clones and lacks some. That table supplies the V and J calls and clone size; D and trimming were determined from the DNA. This table has some 95,000 clones, 70% to 90% appearing once. These data come from a study of blood T cell repertoires in COVID-19. Study overall: The United States, Italy and Spain supplied acute and convalescent COVID-19 samples. T cells, B-cell-depleted T cells, or PBMCs supplied cDNA or gDNA.

The CDR3 covers 13 residues. Germline-derived CDR1 and CDR2 are SGHDT and YYEEEE. Trimming removed 3 bases from V and 1 base from J, with 8 bases in between. Sequences were obtained from peripheral blood. The origin of this receptor is a man in his 70s with acute or convalescent COVID-19. The rearrangement uses TRBV5-6 and TRBJ2-7; D perhaps matches TRBD1 (5 bases). The CDR3 DNA reads TGTGCCAGCAGCTCACGACAGTCCTACGAGCAGTACTTC. This translates into CASSSRQSYEQYF.